The clone carrying this T cell receptor beta chain has only a few counts. Data came from immunoSEQ multiplex PCR; TCRdb stores just in-frame clones and leaves some out. This repertoire shows 200,000 to 250,000 clones, almost 90% found once; its top ten account for more than 12%. This sample is part of a study of blood T cell repertoires in COVID-19. The CDR3 consists of 14 residues. Germline CDR1 LNHDA, CDR2 SQIVND (reference sequence). The J segment lost 1 base and the V segment lost 4 bases, leaving 0 bases of the junction unmatched. The gene calls are TRBV19 and TRBJ2-3; 9 nucleotides align to TRBD2. Sequencing was performed on PBMCs or T cells enriched from blood (not recorded which). The clonotype comes from a young man who had been exposed to COVID-19. The CDR3 nucleotides read TGTGCCAGTAGTAGCGGGGGGGGCACAGATACGCAGTATTTT. Its translation is CASSSGGGTDTQYF.